Listed here is a single TCR beta chain. It lacks a known antigen. No clone much larger than this one lies a single base away; base qualities are absent. The germline V gene supplies CDR1 SNHLY and CDR2 FYNNEI. Inclusive of the bounding cysteine and phenylalanine, the CDR3 is 16 residues long. Just the 48-base CDR3 DNA is kept, in frame starting at base 1. Here V drops 5 bases and J drops 1 base, and the junction holds 3 bases not matched to any gene. Ficoll-Paque density gradient centrifugation was used to isolate PBMCs. Sequencing took place on an Illumina NovaSeq 6000. Using 5'RACE with constant-segment primers, TCRalpha and TCRbeta cDNA libraries were constructed, with sample barcodes and unique molecular identifiers added in the process. RNA was extracted from every sample with Trizol reagent. Libraries were amplified in two PCR steps, with a second sample barcode and Illumina TruSeq adapters added in the second step. Libraries were sequenced on an Illumina NovaSeq with 2 x 150 bp paired-end reads. In the authors' own workflow: Demultiplexing of reads and collapsing into UMI-guided consensus sequences were performed with migec v1.2.7. Using mixcr v2.1.11, the UMI consensuses were aligned to TRA and TRB V and J templates and assembled into clonotypes. Clonotypes were classified as expanded or contracted when called significant by both edgeR and NoisET, with noise models trained on biological replicates. For edgeR calls, a false discovery rate-adjusted p below 0.01 and a log2 fold-change threshold of 1 were applied. As an exploratory analysis of dynamics, max-normalized trajectories of the 1000 most abundant clonotypes were examined by PCA with hierarchical clustering. Separately sequenced CD4+ and CD8+ repertoires were used to assign a CD4 or CD8 phenotype to each responding clone. Starting from the raw public reads, TCRdb applied fastp trimming at Q25, assembled clones with MiXCR and retained in-frame beta chains. Merged by CDR3 protein, the rows form single entries marked with the most common genes and DNA. These V and J calls rely on TCRdb rather than the paper's analysis. Within this sample are about 110,000 distinct CDR3 sequences, with about 18% of them counted one time only. The biggest ten clones account for over 4.5% of the sample.

This sample is drawn from a study of T-cell memory formation after mild COVID-19 (dated by TCRdb to about 2021). Background on the whole study: TCR sequence clusters from the two donors were largely donor specific. In two donors, T-cell clones that expanded and contracted after mild COVID-19 were followed by sequencing TCRalpha and TCRbeta repertoires longitudinally. The cohort was made up of two young adult volunteers, one female and one male, who were previously healthy. General study outcomes and caveats: Clones contracting from day 15 to 85 had balanced CD4/CD8 phenotypes, while a second wave expanding from day 15 to 37 was biased towards CD4+. Some responding clones were found in pre-infection memory, which suggests that pre-existing cross-reactive memory T cells took part in the SARS-CoV-2 response. SARS-CoV-2 specificity of the second-wave clones peaking on day 37 was not confirmed. Contracting CD4+ clones turned up mainly in the CM and EM memory subsets, whereas EMRA was where CD8+ clones were enriched. Only a couple of mild cases were covered in the study, and larger cohorts including severe cases with pre-infection samples were considered necessary.

Recombination connected TRBV2 to TRBJ2-3; 13 central bases correspond to TRBD2. The sequencing input was PBMCs or a T cell subset sorted from them (not recorded which). The TCR sequence derives from a man aged 18 to 30 who had mild COVID-19 (a few samples of this study predate the infection). The sample titles of this study are shuffled in the database, so cell type and time point are left out; the donor was told from shared clones. The CDR3 amino acid sequence is: CASSTSGGAGTDTQYF. The DNA sequence is given as TGTGCCAGCAGTACTAGCGGGGGGGCCGGCACAGATACGCAGTATTTT.